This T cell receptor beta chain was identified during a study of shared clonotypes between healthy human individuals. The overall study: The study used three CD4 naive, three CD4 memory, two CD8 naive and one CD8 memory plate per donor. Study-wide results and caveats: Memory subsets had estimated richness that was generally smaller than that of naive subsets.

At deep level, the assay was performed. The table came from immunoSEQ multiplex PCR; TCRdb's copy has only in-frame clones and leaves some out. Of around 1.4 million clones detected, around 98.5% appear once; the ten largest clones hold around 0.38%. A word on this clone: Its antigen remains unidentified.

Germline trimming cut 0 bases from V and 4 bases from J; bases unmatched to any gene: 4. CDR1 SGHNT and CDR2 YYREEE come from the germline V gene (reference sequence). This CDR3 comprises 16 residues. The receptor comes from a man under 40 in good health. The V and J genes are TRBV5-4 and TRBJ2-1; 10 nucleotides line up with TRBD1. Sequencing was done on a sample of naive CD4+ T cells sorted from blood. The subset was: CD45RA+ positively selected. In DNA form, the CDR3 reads TGTGCCAGCAGCTTGGGGACGGGACAGGGGTACAATGAGCAGTTCTTC. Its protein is CASSLGTGQGYNEQFF.